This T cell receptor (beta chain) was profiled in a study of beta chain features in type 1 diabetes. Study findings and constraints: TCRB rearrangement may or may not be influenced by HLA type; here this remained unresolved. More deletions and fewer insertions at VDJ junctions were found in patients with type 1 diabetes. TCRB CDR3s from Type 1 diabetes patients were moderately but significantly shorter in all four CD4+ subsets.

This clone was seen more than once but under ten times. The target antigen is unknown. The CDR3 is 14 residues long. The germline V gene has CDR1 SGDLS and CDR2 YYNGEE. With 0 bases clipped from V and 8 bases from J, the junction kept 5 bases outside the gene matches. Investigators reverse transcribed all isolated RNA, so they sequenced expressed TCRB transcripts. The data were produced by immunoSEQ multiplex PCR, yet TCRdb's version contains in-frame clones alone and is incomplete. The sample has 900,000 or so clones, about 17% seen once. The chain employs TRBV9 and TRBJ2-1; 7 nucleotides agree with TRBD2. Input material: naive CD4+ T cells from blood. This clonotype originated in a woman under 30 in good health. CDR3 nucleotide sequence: TGTGCCAGCAGCGTAGACGGGACTACCTATGAGCAGTTCTTC. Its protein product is CASSVDGTTYEQFF.